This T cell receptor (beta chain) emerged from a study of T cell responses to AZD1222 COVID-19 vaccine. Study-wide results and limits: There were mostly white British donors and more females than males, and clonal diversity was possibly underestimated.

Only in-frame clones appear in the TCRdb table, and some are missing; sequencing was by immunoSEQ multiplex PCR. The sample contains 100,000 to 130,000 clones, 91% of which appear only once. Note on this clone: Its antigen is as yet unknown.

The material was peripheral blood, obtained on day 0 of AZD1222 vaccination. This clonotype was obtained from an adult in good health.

CDR3 DNA sequence: TGTGCCAGCAGCTTGACGGGCCTTGGCACAGATACGCAGTATTTT. It translates to CASSLTGLGTDTQYF. The chain recombines TRBV7-9 with TRBJ2-3; D is unclear. This CDR3 region has 15 residues. Germline V gene sequence: CDR1 SEHNR, CDR2 FQNEAQ (reference sequence). Trimming removed 3 bases from V and 1 base from J, with 11 bases in between. The variable domain in full, with the rest retrieved from reference TRBV7-9 and TRBJ2-3, is DTGVSQNPRHKITKRGQNVTFRCDPISEHNRLYWYRQTLGQGPEFLTYFQNEAQLEKSRLLSDRFSAERPKGSFSTLEIQRTEQGDSAMYLCASSLTGLGTDTQYFGPGTRLTVL.